This T cell receptor (beta chain) came from a study of Ad26.COV2.S vaccination and SARS-CoV-2 variants. Study context: Administration of Ad26.COV2.S was intramuscular, either once or twice 56 days apart.

Profiled with immunoSEQ multiplex PCR; TCRdb holds only in-frame clones, not every one. The sample holds approximately 300,000 clones, around four fifths seen once. This CDR3 spans 13 amino acids. V lost 1 base, J lost 6 bases, and 10 bases lay in between. The germline CDR1 and CDR2 sequences are MGHRA and YSYEKL. Whole-study findings and limits: Responses of spike-specific T cells (both CD8+ and CD4+) reportedly showed substantial breadth after vaccination. Responses of T cells in total may have been underestimated by the TCR breadth and depth analyses.

Of note for this clone: Its target is not known.

Regarding treatment: some 20 received Ad26.COV2.S at low or high dose, single or two shots; several received placebo; per-sample allocation not given. Vaccine and placebo recipients were sampled on day 63 after the first injection. SARS-CoV-2 spike from the Wuhan strain was encoded by the vaccine, an Ad26 vector. The chain links TRBV4-1 to TRBJ2-7; D is ambiguous. The material was peripheral blood, obtained in a trial of Ad26.COV2.S vaccine versus placebo. This TCR was sampled from a person aged 18-60 years who received the Ad26.COV2.S COVID-19 vaccine or a placebo. The DNA of the CDR3 is TGCGCCAGCAGCCAAGGGTCCTTCCCCGAGCAGTACTTC. Amino acid sequence: CASSQGSFPEQYF.